These 7 T cell receptor beta chains were all obtained from the same sample, sequenced in a study of blood T cells in healthy people across ages. With a J-beta primer mix and a sample-barcoded 5' primer, a second PCR ran about 7 to 12 cycles. MiXCR, run by TCRdb on the 5' RACE reads, gives a single entry per CDR3 protein. The data show about 720,000 distinct CDR3 sequences, with more than 20% seen just once and roughly 3.5% held by the top ten. The same data also contributed to another study, on T cells of mothers and their children.

Material for sequencing was blood. The source is a boy aged 5 to 17 in good health.

This clonotype was detected only a few times. At one end, the junction sequence differs from germline, possibly due to a read error. The rearrangement links TRBV6-5 to TRBJ1-1; 9 bases align to TRBD1. CDR3 length: 11 residues. CDR1 MNHEY and CDR2 SVGAGI come from the germline V gene. CDR3 amino acids: CASRKGQGENF. The CDR3 bases are TGTGCCAGCAGGAAGGGACAGGGTGAAAATTTT.

CDR3 amino acids: CASSLQESSTDTQYF. DNA of the CDR3: TGCGCCAGCAGCTTACAGGAATCTAGCACAGATACGCAGTATTTT. The chain is built from TRBV5-1 and TRBJ2-3; D possibly corresponds to TRBD1 (5 bases). CDR3 size: 15 residues. Looked up from germline, CDR1 is SGHRS and CDR2 is YFSETQ. Trimming shortened V by 2 bases and J by 0 bases, and 10 bases separated the two germline ends.

This clonotype turned up a few times. V is TRBV10-3 and J is TRBJ1-2; the D gene is possibly TRBD1 (6 bases). V gave up 0 bases and J gave up 1 base, with 9 bases separating them. The length of the CDR3 is 15 residues. Germline loops: CDR1 ENHRY, CDR2 SYGVKD. The CDR3 spells CAISESGGHNYGYTF. CDR3 in DNA: TGTGCCATCAGTGAGTCCGGGGGCCATAACTATGGCTACACCTTC.

The rearrangement links TRBV7-2 to TRBJ1-5; the D gene is possibly TRBD1 (5 bases). CDR3 length: 19 residues. Trimming removed 2 bases from V and 1 base from J, with 21 bases in between. The germline CDR1 and CDR2 sequences are SGHTA and FQGNSA. This chain's CDR3 is CASSLYPGGRVWSNQPQHF. For the CDR3, the DNA is TGTGCCAGCAGCTTATACCCGGGGGGAAGGGTATGGAGCAATCAGCCCCAGCATTTT. Complete variable domain (other parts from reference TRBV7-2 and TRBJ1-5): GAGVSQSPSNKVTEKGKDVELRCDPISGHTALYWYRQSLGQGLEFLIYFQGNSAPDKSGLPSDRFSAERTGGSVSTLTIQRTQQEDSAVYLCASSLYPGGRVWSNQPQHFGDGTRLSIL.

There are a few counts of this clonotype. This chain connects TRBV7-8 to TRBJ2-4; the D is unclear. Germline values: CDR1 SGHVS, CDR2 FQNEAQ. The germline V and J ends were trimmed by 6 bases and 8 bases, with 20 bases remaining between them. This CDR3 has 15 residues. The CDR3 DNA follows: TGTGCCAGCAGTTTGGCCCGTACCCCGAACGACATTCAGTACTTC. Translating it yields CASSLARTPNDIQYF.

The chain has TRBV12-3 or TRBV12-4 and TRBJ2-4, with D perhaps assigned TRBD1 or TRBD2 (6 bases each). This CDR3 is 13 amino acids long. The V end lost 4 bases, the J end lost 8 bases, and 12 bases lay between the germline ends. The CDR3 region has the DNA TGTGCCAGCAGTTCAGGGGAGGACGACATTCAGTACTTC. Amino acids: CASSSGEDDIQYF.

V usage is TRBV28 and J usage is TRBJ2-1; D is unclear. This CDR3 has 14 residues. Trimming pared 3 bases from V and 3 bases from J, leaving 9 bases between. CDR1 is MDHEN and CDR2 is SYDVKM in the germline V gene. The CDR3 loop reads CASSLETLYNEQFF. The CDR3 coding sequence is TGTGCCAGCAGTTTGGAGACTCTCTACAATGAGCAGTTCTTC.